These 31 T cell receptor beta chains were all obtained from the same sample, sequenced in a study of blood T cell repertoires in COVID-19. TCRdb's table, derived via immunoSEQ multiplex PCR, lists solely in-frame clones and lacks some. Of some 300,000 clones listed, 85% to 90% were seen once; the top ten hold roughly 1.3%. Source material: peripheral blood. The source of these receptors is a man in his 70s with acute or convalescent COVID-19.

The V gene is TRBV7-2, the J gene TRBJ1-2; D is undetermined. V was cut by 5 bases and J by 8 bases, with 15 bases left in between. The germline gives CDR1 SGHTA, CDR2 FQGNSA. This CDR3 region has 13 residues. The CDR3 region has the DNA TGTGCCAGCAGCCCGAGCGAGGGTCACGGCTACACCTTC. It is translated as CASSPSEGHGYTF.

In this sample, this clone turned up once. This same CDR3 is encoded by further DNA sequences in the sample. J is TRBJ2-2 and V is TRBV5-1; 9 bases line up with TRBD1. The V gene end was trimmed by 4 bases and the J gene end by 3 bases; junction bases not matched to a gene: 4. The CDR3 is made up of 15 amino acids. Germline CDR1 is SGHRS and CDR2 is YFSETQ. CDR3 sequence (DNA): TGCGCCAGCAGCCGGCGGACAGGGGACACCGGGGAGCTGTTTTTT. It encodes CASSRRTGDTGELFF.

The V gene is TRBV19, the J gene TRBJ1-1, with 7 bases that match TRBD1. CDR1 LNHDA and CDR2 SQIVND come from the germline V gene (reference sequence). The CDR3 has 15 amino acids. Trimming cost V 3 bases and J 1 base; bases outside gene matches: 5. The CDR3 loop is CASSILAGGNTEAFF. The CDR3 DNA follows: TGTGCCAGTAGTATTTTGGCAGGGGGGAACACTGAAGCTTTCTTT.

The sample holds one count of this clone. The V and J genes are TRBV7-9 and TRBJ1-6, with 7 bases matching TRBD1. Trimming at V came to 5 bases and at J to 5 bases, leaving 6 bases not matched to a gene. Germline V CDR1 and CDR2: SEHNR, FQNEAQ (reference sequence). The CDR3 contains 15 residues. CDR3: CASSLTGTDNSPLHF. In DNA, the CDR3 is TGTGCCAGCAGCCTTACAGGGACAGATAATTCACCCCTCCACTTT. Variable domain in full (rest from reference TRBV7-9 and TRBJ1-6): DTGVSQNPRHKITKRGQNVTFRCDPISEHNRLYWYRQTLGQGPEFLTYFQNEAQLEKSRLLSDRFSAERPKGSFSTLEIQRTEQGDSAMYLCASSLTGTDNSPLHFGNGTRLTVT.

The chain recombines TRBV29-1 with TRBJ2-7; 10 nucleotides line up with TRBD1. This CDR3 region has 17 residues. J was trimmed by 6 bases and V by 0 bases; bases with no gene match: 14. The V gene's germline CDR1 is SQVTM and CDR2 ANQGSEA. CDR3 sequence reads: CSVEETGWGTGVLEQYF. DNA for the CDR3: TGCAGCGTTGAAGAGACTGGGTGGGGGACAGGGGTTCTCGAGCAGTACTTC.

The V gene is TRBV11-2, the J gene TRBJ2-5; D is undetermined. The CDR3 contains 13 residues. Germline V gives CDR1 SGHAT, CDR2 FQNNGV. The V end lost 2 bases, the J end lost 5 bases, and 9 bases lay between the germline ends. The CDR3 sequence is CASSLSLGETQYF. The CDR3 nucleotides are TGTGCCAGCAGCTTAAGTCTCGGGGAGACCCAGTACTTC.

The CDR3 loop is CASSTGTDYEQYF. CDR3 coding DNA: TGTGCCAGCAGCACTGGGACAGACTACGAGCAGTACTTC. This chain uses TRBV5-4 with TRBJ2-7; 7 nucleotides align to TRBD1. The CDR3 has 13 amino acids. Per the germline V gene, CDR1 is SGHNT and CDR2 is YYREEE (reference sequence). V was pared by 4 bases and J by 3 bases, with 4 bases of the junction left unmatched.

This clone was seen once. This rearrangement joins TRBV7-6 to TRBJ2-1; the D gene is possibly TRBD1 (6 bases). The germline CDR1 and CDR2 sequences are SGHVS and FNYEAQ. The CDR3 is 16 amino acids. The V and J ends lost 5 bases and 2 bases respectively, with 16 bases between them. The CDR3 DNA reads as TGTGCCAGCAGCCTCATGTCAGGGGCCGCCTACAATGAGCAGTTCTTC. It encodes CASSLMSGAAYNEQFF.

The CDR3 nucleotides are TGTGCCAGCAGCCAGGAAAGACAGGGGTGGGAAAAACTGTTTTTT. Translation gives CASSQERQGWEKLFF. V gene TRBV4-2 combines with J gene TRBJ1-4; 8 bases agree with TRBD1. This CDR3 comprises 15 residues. Trimming at V came to 3 bases and at J to 8 bases, leaving 8 bases not matched to a gene. Germline lookup yields CDR1 LGHNA and CDR2 YNFKEQ.

The chain has TRBV5-4 and TRBJ1-2, with D perhaps matching TRBD1 (5 bases). V was pared by 1 base and J by 3 bases, with 10 bases between. Germline CDR1 and CDR2: SGHNT and YYREEE (reference sequence). This CDR3 has 14 amino acids. CDR3 amino acids: CASSLNQGYYGYTF. DNA of the CDR3: TGTGCCAGCAGCTTGAACCAGGGATACTATGGCTACACCTTC.

The chain carries TRBV28 and TRBJ1-2; D is possibly TRBD1 (5 bases). The ends were cut back, 5 bases at V and 3 bases at J, with 25 bases in the middle. In germline, CDR1 is MDHEN, CDR2 SYDVKM. The CDR3 spans 18 residues. CDR3 sequence (DNA): TGTGCCAGCAGTACAATCAAAGGGGTGACTTCCCTGTACTATGGCTACACCTTC. Translation gives CASSTIKGVTSLYYGYTF.

V gene TRBV15 combines with J gene TRBJ1-1; no firm D call. With 3 bases removed from V and 3 bases from J, the gap between germline ends came to 5 bases. The CDR3 loop spans 12 amino acids. Germline V gene lookup returns CDR1 LNHNV and CDR2 YYDKDF (reference sequence). This CDR3 is CATSSPYTEAFF. For the CDR3, the DNA is TGTGCCACCAGCAGCCCATACACTGAAGCTTTCTTT.

The rearrangement uses TRBV5-1 and TRBJ2-7; TRBD1 aligns across 7 bases. J lost 7 bases, V lost 2 bases, and 6 bases had no gene match. The germline gives CDR1 SGHRS, CDR2 YFSETQ. The CDR3 runs 13 residues. The CDR3 DNA reads TGCGCCAGCAGCTTTGACAGGGTTTCGGAGCAGTACTTC. Amino acids: CASSFDRVSEQYF.

V gene TRBV5-4 combines with J gene TRBJ2-1; no clear D gene. Germline V gives CDR1 SGHNT, CDR2 YYREEE (reference sequence). Trimming removed 0 bases at V and 2 bases at J, with 9 bases between. The CDR3 spans 15 residues. The DNA of the CDR3 is TGTGCCAGCAGCTTGGAGGCAGGTCCCTACAATGAGCAGTTCTTC. This gives the protein CASSLEAGPYNEQFF.

The rearrangement links TRBV24-1 to TRBJ2-2, with a weak D call TRBD1 (6 bases). V was shortened by 5 bases and J by 1 base, with 16 bases between the two germline ends. Germline values: CDR1 KGHDR, CDR2 SFDVKD. CDR3 length: 17 amino acids. The CDR3 sequence: CATSAGKTGKNTGELFF. The CDR3 DNA is TGTGCCACCAGTGCCGGTAAAACAGGGAAGAACACCGGGGAGCTGTTTTTT.

The chain carries TRBV27 and TRBJ1-6, with D uncertain. Germline CDR1 reads MNHEY; CDR2 reads SMNVEV (reference sequence). The CDR3 is made up of 14 amino acids. Trimming took 4 bases from V and 9 from J, leaving 13 bases between them. Written as DNA, the CDR3 is TGTGCCAGCAGTTGGGCGGGAGAGGGTTCACCCCTCCACTTT. Translation: CASSWAGEGSPLHF.

This clone has a single count. The J gene is TRBJ1-4, the V gene TRBV5-1; D remains ambiguous. This CDR3 is built from 16 residues. V was pared by 0 bases and J by 2 bases, with 11 bases between. From germline, CDR1 is SGHRS and CDR2 YFSETQ. DNA for the CDR3: TGCGCCAGCAGCTTGGTCCCCCCCGGGACTAATGAAAAACTGTTTTTT. It translates to CASSLVPPGTNEKLFF.

The chain employs TRBV4-2 and TRBJ1-5, with 7 bases aligning to TRBD1. CDR1 is LGHNA and CDR2 is YNFKEQ in the germline V gene. V gave up 10 bases and J gave up 3 bases; unmatched junction bases: 9. The CDR3 runs 14 residues. The chain's CDR3 is CATSGGQSNQPQHF. DNA of the CDR3: TGTGCCACTTCAGGGGGACAGTCCAATCAGCCCCAGCATTTT.

V and J are TRBV28 and TRBJ2-3, with a weak D call TRBD2 (5 bases). The CDR3 extends over 15 amino acids. The germline V and J ends were trimmed by 2 bases and 2 bases, with 11 bases remaining between them. Germline loops: CDR1 MDHEN, CDR2 SYDVKM. CDR3 region: CASSLGRAHTDTQYF. DNA for the CDR3: TGTGCCAGCAGTTTAGGGCGGGCCCACACAGATACGCAGTATTTT.

This clone was found once. This sequence joins TRBV5-1 and TRBJ1-5; the D is unclear. Trimming took off 1 base at V and 0 bases at J, with 8 bases between the two ends. The CDR3 loop spans 15 amino acids. CDR1 is SGHRS, CDR2 YFSETQ, per germline. The CDR3 reads CASSLSGNSNQPQHF. CDR3 nucleotide sequence: TGCGCCAGCAGCTTGTCCGGGAATAGCAATCAGCCCCAGCATTTT.

With respect to this clone: Sequence at one end of the junction differs from germline and may be a read error. Distinct nucleotide sequences in the sample also encode this CDR3. The chain couples TRBV19 to TRBJ2-2; TRBD1 matches at 7 bases. This CDR3 spans 13 amino acids. Germline V gives CDR1 LNHDA, CDR2 SQIVND (reference sequence). The CDR3 DNA reads as TGCGCCAGTAAGGGGGCGGGCACCGGGGAGCTGTTTTTT. Amino acid sequence: CASKGAGTGELFF.

The chain combines TRBV6-5 with TRBJ1-4; D is perhaps TRBD1 (6 bases). CDR1 MNHEY and CDR2 SVGAGI come from the germline V gene. The CDR3 is 16 residues long. Between the trimmed V and J ends, which lost 2 bases and 3 bases, there was a span of 13 bases. This CDR3 is CASSYETGVSNEKLFF. The CDR3 bases are TGTGCCAGCAGTTACGAGACAGGTGTCTCTAATGAAAAACTGTTTTTT.

This clone was detected only once. This chain joins TRBV29-1 and TRBJ2-2, with D maybe TRBD2 (5 bases). The V gene lost 5 bases and the J gene lost 2 bases, with 12 bases spanning the gap. The CDR3 is 14 residues long. CDR1 is SQVTM, CDR2 ANQGSEA, per germline. CDR3 in amino acids: CSVLAGYNTGELFF. CDR3 coding DNA: TGCAGCGTTTTGGCGGGTTACAACACCGGGGAGCTGTTTTTT.

The J gene is TRBJ2-1, the V gene TRBV4-3; TRBD2 aligns across 7 bases. V shed 0 bases, J shed 5 bases, and the junction held 13 bases outside the gene matches. This CDR3 contains 18 residues. Germline CDR1 reads LGHNA; CDR2 reads YSLEER. The CDR3: CASSQDLSGGSGDNEQFF. The CDR3 DNA follows: TGCGCCAGCAGCCAAGATCTGTCGGGCGGGAGCGGGGACAATGAGCAGTTCTTC.

This rearrangement joins TRBV6-6 to TRBJ1-4; D remains unclear. CDR3 length: 16 residues. V was trimmed by 6 bases and J by 0 bases, leaving 14 bases between them. Germline values: CDR1 MNHNY, CDR2 SVGAGI (reference sequence). The CDR3 reads CASSPGSGATNEKLFF. CDR3 nucleotide sequence: TGTGCCAGCAGCCCCGGGTCGGGAGCAACTAATGAAAAACTGTTTTTT.

This chain links TRBV2 with TRBJ1-5, with 7 bases matching TRBD1. V trimming: 6 bases; J trimming: 8 bases; junction bases outside the gene matches: 7. Germline CDR1 is SNHLY and CDR2 is FYNNEI. The CDR3 length is 13 residues. CDR3 protein: CASRDTGVKPQHF. DNA of the CDR3: TGTGCCAGCAGGGATACAGGGGTCAAGCCCCAGCATTTT.

This chain links TRBV30 with TRBJ1-5, with D possibly matching TRBD1 (5 bases). Trimming pared 4 bases from V and 3 bases from J, leaving 13 bases between. The CDR3 has 14 residues. Germline V gives CDR1 GTSNPN, CDR2 SVGIG (reference sequence). Here the CDR3 DNA reads TGTGCCTGGAAAGAGGCAGGGAACAATCAGCCCCAGCATTTT. This codes for CAWKEAGNNQPQHF.

V gene TRBV6-2 or TRBV6-3 combines with J gene TRBJ2-2, with 7 bases that match TRBD2. V gave up 4 bases and J gave up 0 bases; unmatched junction bases: 2. This CDR3 has 15 residues. From germline, CDR1 is MNHEY and CDR2 SVGEGT. The CDR3 is CASSLSGANTGELFF. The CDR3 nucleotides read TGTGCCAGCAGTTTAAGCGGGGCGAACACCGGGGAGCTGTTTTTT.

V gene TRBV15 combines with J gene TRBJ2-3, with D maybe TRBD1 (6 bases). From germline, CDR1 is LNHNV and CDR2 YYDKDF (reference sequence). V was shortened by 5 bases and J by 4 bases, with 16 bases between the two germline ends. CDR3 length: 15 residues. The CDR3 sequence: CATSRNPSGADTQYF. As DNA, the CDR3 is TGTGCCACCAGCCGCAACCCTTCAGGGGCAGATACGCAGTATTTT.

About this clone: The sample carries other DNA sequences with the same CDR3. The chain uses TRBV7-9 and TRBJ1-1; 7 bases map to TRBD1. Germline CDR1 is SEHNR and CDR2 is FQNEAQ (reference sequence). The J segment lost 2 bases and the V segment lost 5 bases, leaving 5 bases of the junction unmatched. There are 14 residues in the CDR3. CDR3 amino acids: CASSLGTANTEAFF. For the CDR3, the DNA is TGTGCCAGCAGCCTCGGGACAGCTAACACTGAAGCTTTCTTT.

This chain connects TRBV10-3 to TRBJ2-7; possible D gene TRBD1, 6 bases. The germline CDR1 and CDR2 sequences are ENHRY and SYGVKD. Trimming took 7 bases from V and 3 from J, leaving 25 bases between them. The CDR3 contains 17 residues. The chain's CDR3 is CAIKPGAGKGVHYEQYF. In nucleotides, the CDR3 is TGTGCCATCAAACCCGGGGCAGGGAAGGGGGTACACTACGAGCAGTACTTC.